This is a list of T cell receptor beta chains from one sample in a study of tumor-infiltrating lymphocytes in primary liver carcinoma. MiXCR, run by TCRdb on the multiplex PCR reads, gives a single entry per CDR3 protein. Counted here are tens of thousands of distinct CDR3 sequences, roughly 79% occurring once; the ten biggest clones make up approximately 41%. The sequenced sample was liver tumor tissue from sampling region 4. These receptors were obtained from a woman aged 25-40 years with primary liver carcinoma and hepatitis B virus infection. CDR3s include the opening cysteine and the closing phenylalanine or tryptophan. Fields, in order: V gene, clone size, D gene, J gene, CDR3 protein, CDR3 DNA. A D gene is named only where the DNA matches it firmly. Some rows have no size entry. The others give once, few or many, or a class for an expanded clone.

V gene: TRBV11-3; clone size: .; D gene: TRBD2; J gene: TRBJ2-1; CDR3 protein: CASSRLAGGEYEQLF; CDR3 DNA: TGTGCCAGCAGCCGACTAGCGGGGGGGGAGTACGAGCAGTTGTTT
V gene: TRBV5-1; clone size: .; D gene: .; J gene: TRBJ2-1; CDR3 protein: CASSPLCIGPYIEQFF; CDR3 DNA: TGCGCCAGCAGCCCTCTGTGCATCGGCCCCTACATTGAGCAGTTCTTC
V gene: TRBV5-4; clone size: .; D gene: .; J gene: TRBJ2-3; CDR3 protein: CVISVDGHPPPTGTQYF; CDR3 DNA: TGTGTCATCAGCGTAGACGGACACCCTCCACCCACAGGTACGCAGTATTTT
V gene: TRBV12-3/TRBV12-4; clone size: .; D gene: TRBD1; J gene: TRBJ2-5; CDR3 protein: CASSPGTGDMETQYF; CDR3 DNA: TGTGCCAGCAGCCCCGGGACAGGGGACATGGAGACCCAATACTTC
V gene: TRBV5-6; clone size: once; D gene: TRBD1; J gene: TRBJ2-7; CDR3 protein: CAGSIRTGLSQYF; CDR3 DNA: TGTGCCGGCAGCATACGGACAGGGCTATCACAGTACTTC
V gene: TRBV5-6; clone size: .; D gene: .; J gene: TRBJ2-2; CDR3 protein: CYSSLARRVTGELFF; CDR3 DNA: TGTTACAGCAGCTTGGCACGCAGAGTCACCGGGGAGCTGTTTTTT
V gene: TRBV4-1; clone size: once; D gene: .; J gene: TRBJ2-2; CDR3 protein: CAGSQGEAPNTGELFF; CDR3 DNA: TGCGCCGGCAGTCAAGGGGAGGCTCCGAACACCGGGGAGCTGTTCTTT
V gene: TRBV7-8; clone size: .; D gene: TRBD1; J gene: TRBJ1-5; CDR3 protein: CPSSLLVTGGKSQHF; CDR3 DNA: TGTCCCAGCAGCTTACTTGTAACAGGGGGTAAGTCCCAGCATTTT
V gene: TRBV10-3; clone size: .; D gene: .; J gene: TRBJ2-5; CDR3 protein: CIISGSPTRQETQYF; CDR3 DNA: TGTATCATCAGTGGGTCGCCTACCAGACAAGAGACCCAGTACTTC
V gene: TRBV5-6; clone size: .; D gene: .; J gene: TRBJ2-7; CDR3 protein: CANRGMSEQYF; CDR3 DNA: TGTGCCAACAGAGGTATGAGTGAGCAGTACTTC
V gene: TRBV11-2; clone size: .; D gene: TRBD1; J gene: TRBJ2-2; CDR3 protein: CTSSVQGAPDTGELFF; CDR3 DNA: TGTACCAGCAGCGTACAGGGGGCTCCAGACACCGGGGAGCTGTTTTTT
V gene: TRBV4-3; clone size: .; D gene: .; J gene: TRBJ2-7; CDR3 protein: CGSSQAVTAGHISYEQHF; CDR3 DNA: TGCGGCAGCAGCCAAGCTGTGACGGCGGGTCACATTAGCTACGAGCAGCACTTC
V gene: TRBV28; clone size: .; D gene: .; J gene: TRBJ1-6; CDR3 protein: CASSGLSGTSPLHF; CDR3 DNA: TGTGCCAGCAGTGGACTATCCGGAACTTCACCCCTCCATTTC
V gene: TRBV28; clone size: .; D gene: .; J gene: TRBJ2-4; CDR3 protein: CASSHMGGAKSIQYF; CDR3 DNA: TGTGCCAGCAGCCACATGGGGGGGGCCAAAAGCATTCAGTACTTC
V gene: TRBV11-2; clone size: .; D gene: TRBD2; J gene: TRBJ2-1; CDR3 protein: CASRLGGMWNKQFF; CDR3 DNA: TGTGCCAGCAGGCTCGGGGGGATGTGGAATAAGCAGTTCTTC
V gene: TRBV7-9; clone size: .; D gene: TRBD2; J gene: TRBJ2-7; CDR3 protein: CASISPAGGRASYEQYF; CDR3 DNA: TGTGCCAGCATATCACCGGCGGGGGGGCGAGCTTCATACGAGCAGTACTTC
V gene: TRBV4-3; clone size: .; D gene: .; J gene: TRBJ2-7; CDR3 protein: CAGSQDAGSSYNEQYF; CDR3 DNA: TGCGCAGGCAGCCAAGATGCGGGAAGCTCCTACAATGAGCAGTACTTC
V gene: TRBV24-1; clone size: .; D gene: TRBD1; J gene: TRBJ2-3; CDR3 protein: CATSDVIGTVTQYF; CDR3 DNA: TGTGCCACAAGTGATGTTATCGGGACAGTGACGCAGTATTTT
V gene: TRBV11-2; clone size: once; D gene: .; J gene: TRBJ2-7; CDR3 protein: CASNSPGTDTCEQYF; CDR3 DNA: TGTGCCAGCAACTCTCCTGGGACGGATACCTGCGAGCAGTACTTC
V gene: TRBV6-5; clone size: .; D gene: TRBD1; J gene: TRBJ2-7; CDR3 protein: CVSSYHRQGGYEQYF; CDR3 DNA: TGTGTCAGCAGTTACCATCGACAGGGTGGTTATGAGCAGTACTTC
V gene: TRBV5-4; clone size: once; D gene: .; J gene: TRBJ2-3; CDR3 protein: CASGVDGQPPSTDTQYF; CDR3 DNA: TGTGCCAGCGGCGTAGACGGACAACCTCCATCCACAGATACGCAGTATTTT
V gene: TRBV7-8; clone size: .; D gene: TRBD1; J gene: TRBJ1-6; CDR3 protein: CASSLVSDRGDSPLHF; CDR3 DNA: TGTGCCAGCAGCTTAGTTTCGGACAGGGGCGATTCACCCCTCCACTTT
V gene: TRBV11-2; clone size: .; D gene: .; J gene: TRBJ2-3; CDR3 protein: CASSPQTHVDTQYF; CDR3 DNA: TGTGCCAGCAGCCCACAAACTCACGTAGATACGCAGTACTTT
V gene: TRBV11-2; clone size: .; D gene: .; J gene: TRBJ2-2; CDR3 protein: CTSSPDPQLNTGELVF; CDR3 DNA: TGTACCAGCAGCCCCGATCCCCAATTGAACACCGGTGAGCTGGTTTTT
V gene: TRBV12-3/TRBV12-4; clone size: .; D gene: .; J gene: TRBJ2-5; CDR3 protein: CARSVYPGSEETHYF; CDR3 DNA: TGTGCCAGAAGCGTCTACCCCGGGAGCGAAGAGACCCACTACTTC
V gene: TRBV28; clone size: .; D gene: .; J gene: TRBJ2-5; CDR3 protein: CASSLRLQKETQYF; CDR3 DNA: TGTGCCAGCAGTTTGAGATTGCAGAAAGAGACCCAGTACTTC
V gene: TRBV19; clone size: many; D gene: .; J gene: TRBJ2-2; CDR3 protein: CASSMGTANTGELFF; CDR3 DNA: TGTGCCAGTAGTATGGGGACTGCGAACACCGGGGAGCTGTTTTTT
V gene: TRBV4-3; clone size: .; D gene: .; J gene: TRBJ2-1; CDR3 protein: CANSQDAGNSYSEQFF; CDR3 DNA: TGCGCCAACAGCCAAGATGCGGGAAACTCCTACAGTGAGCAGTTCTTC
V gene: TRBV4-3; clone size: .; D gene: .; J gene: TRBJ2-1; CDR3 protein: CASRYTELVKEQFF; CDR3 DNA: TGCGCCAGCCGCTACACAGAGTTGGTCAAAGAGCAGTTCTTC
V gene: TRBV11-2; clone size: once; D gene: TRBD2; J gene: TRBJ2-1; CDR3 protein: CACSHAGTFTWTSGRQNIQFF; CDR3 DNA: TGTGCCTGCAGCCATGCCGGGACATTTACCTGGACTAGCGGGAGACAAAACATTCAGTTCTTC
V gene: TRBV11-2; clone size: .; D gene: TRBD2; J gene: TRBJ2-1; CDR3 protein: CGGSLGGTCNEQFF; CDR3 DNA: TGTGGGGGCAGCCTCGGGGGGACGTGTAATGAGCAGTTCTTC
V gene: TRBV11-2; clone size: .; D gene: .; J gene: TRBJ2-1; CDR3 protein: CASSSFSSGNNEQFF; CDR3 DNA: TGTGCCAGCAGCTCTTTTTCTAGTGGGAACAATGAGCAGTTCTTC
V gene: TRBV11-3; clone size: .; D gene: .; J gene: TRBJ2-3; CDR3 protein: CANSKESIDTQYF; CDR3 DNA: TGTGCCAATAGTAAAGAATCCATAGATACGCAGTATTTT
V gene: TRBV29-1; clone size: large; D gene: .; J gene: TRBJ2-2; CDR3 protein: CSVGRRDTGELFF; CDR3 DNA: TGCAGCGTTGGGAGACGAGACACCGGGGAGCTGTTTTTT
V gene: TRBV6-5; clone size: .; D gene: .; J gene: TRBJ1-5; CDR3 protein: CAISDSAVGPHHF; CDR3 DNA: TGTGCCATCTCGGACAGCGCCGTGGGGCCCCACCACTTC
V gene: TRBV11-2; clone size: .; D gene: .; J gene: TRBJ2-1; CDR3 protein: CASSPDSRYREQFF; CDR3 DNA: TGTGCCAGCAGTCCGGACTCGAGGTATAGGGAGCAGTTCTTC
V gene: TRBV11-2; clone size: .; D gene: .; J gene: TRBJ2-7; CDR3 protein: CASGLGVSSSYEQYF; CDR3 DNA: TGTGCCAGTGGCTTAGGAGTTAGCAGTTCCTACGAGCAGTACTTC
V gene: TRBV12-3/TRBV12-4; clone size: .; D gene: .; J gene: TRBJ2-5; CDR3 protein: CASSTFPGSEGTQYF; CDR3 DNA: TGTGCCAGTAGCACCTTCCCCGGTAGCGAAGGGACCCAGTACTTC
V gene: TRBV20-1; clone size: .; D gene: TRBD1; J gene: TRBJ2-4; CDR3 protein: CSAPPHHDRAGNIQYF; CDR3 DNA: TGCAGTGCTCCTCCCCATCATGACAGGGCTGGAAACATTCAGTACTTC
V gene: TRBV24-1; clone size: few; D gene: .; J gene: TRBJ2-2; CDR3 protein: CATSPLGLGANTGELSF; CDR3 DNA: TGTGCCACCAGCCCGCTGGGGCTCGGCGCGAACACCGGGGAGCTGTCTTTT
V gene: TRBV11-3; clone size: .; D gene: TRBD1; J gene: TRBJ2-7; CDR3 protein: CGSSRRDRDYSYEQYF; CDR3 DNA: TGTGGCAGCAGTCGCCGGGACAGGGATTACTCCTATGAGCAGTACTTC
V gene: TRBV5-1; clone size: once; D gene: .; J gene: TRBJ2-1; CDR3 protein: CASISSPDYSYNEQFF; CDR3 DNA: TGCGCCAGCATCTCGTCCCCAGACTATTCCTACAATGAACAGTTCTTC
V gene: TRBV7-9; clone size: medium-sized; D gene: .; J gene: TRBJ1-2; CDR3 protein: CASSPWTAFYGYTF; CDR3 DNA: TGTGCCAGCAGCCCTTGGACAGCCTTCTATGGCTACACCTTC
V gene: TRBV12-3/TRBV12-4; clone size: .; D gene: TRBD2; J gene: TRBJ2-4; CDR3 protein: CASSLSRGFIQYF; CDR3 DNA: TGTGCCAGCAGTTTATCGCGGGGGTTCATTCAGTACTTT
V gene: TRBV7-3; clone size: .; D gene: TRBD1; J gene: TRBJ1-4; CDR3 protein: CASSLRQGQKLFF; CDR3 DNA: TGTGCCAGCAGCTTGAGACAGGGTCAAAAACTGTTTTTT
V gene: TRBV12-3/TRBV12-4; clone size: few; D gene: .; J gene: TRBJ2-1; CDR3 protein: CASSLGLFNEQFF; CDR3 DNA: TGTGCCAGCAGTTTAGGGTTATTCAATGAGCAGTTCTTC
V gene: TRBV4-1; clone size: medium-sized; D gene: .; J gene: TRBJ2-4; CDR3 protein: CASSPEMNRDTSKWYF; CDR3 DNA: TGCGCCAGCAGCCCAGAGATGAATAGGGACACGAGCAAGTGGTACTTC
V gene: TRBV13; clone size: .; D gene: .; J gene: TRBJ1-1; CDR3 protein: CASRTWCASTEAFF; CDR3 DNA: TGTGCCAGCAGGACATGGTGTGCAAGCACTGAAGCTTTCTTT
V gene: TRBV5-1; clone size: .; D gene: .; J gene: TRBJ2-7; CDR3 protein: CAGSSPLWDSYEQYF; CDR3 DNA: TGCGCCGGCAGCTCCCCGCTTTGGGACTCCTACGAGCAGTACTTC
V gene: TRBV12-3/TRBV12-4; clone size: many; D gene: .; J gene: TRBJ2-1; CDR3 protein: CASKLGDGISYNEQLF; CDR3 DNA: TGCGCCAGCAAACTTGGGGACGGCATCTCCTACAATGAGCAGCTCTTC
V gene: TRBV11-1; clone size: many; D gene: TRBD2; J gene: TRBJ2-5; CDR3 protein: CASTLTGLAGESQYF; CDR3 DNA: TGTGCCAGCACCCTCACGGGACTAGCGGGAGAGTCCCAGTACTTC
V gene: TRBV21-1; clone size: .; D gene: .; J gene: TRBJ2-2; CDR3 protein: CASSKKDRARAGELFF; CDR3 DNA: TGTGCCAGCAGCAAGAAGGATAGGGCCCGCGCCGGGGAGCTGTTTTTT
V gene: TRBV6-1; clone size: .; D gene: .; J gene: TRBJ1-2; CDR3 protein: CVNSERFLVLRSNYGYTF; CDR3 DNA: TGTGTCAACAGTGAACGGTTCCTGGTCCTTAGATCTAACTATGGTTACACCTTC
V gene: TRBV13; clone size: .; D gene: .; J gene: TRBJ1-1; CDR3 protein: CATSLGGFGTGGAEAFF; CDR3 DNA: TGTGCTACCAGCTTAGGAGGGTTTGGTACTGGGGGCGCTGAAGCTTTCTTT
V gene: TRBV7-9; clone size: .; D gene: .; J gene: TRBJ2-2; CDR3 protein: CASTFGPGVEPGELFF; CDR3 DNA: TGTGCCAGCACCTTCGGACCGGGCGTTGAACCCGGGGAGCTGTTTTTT